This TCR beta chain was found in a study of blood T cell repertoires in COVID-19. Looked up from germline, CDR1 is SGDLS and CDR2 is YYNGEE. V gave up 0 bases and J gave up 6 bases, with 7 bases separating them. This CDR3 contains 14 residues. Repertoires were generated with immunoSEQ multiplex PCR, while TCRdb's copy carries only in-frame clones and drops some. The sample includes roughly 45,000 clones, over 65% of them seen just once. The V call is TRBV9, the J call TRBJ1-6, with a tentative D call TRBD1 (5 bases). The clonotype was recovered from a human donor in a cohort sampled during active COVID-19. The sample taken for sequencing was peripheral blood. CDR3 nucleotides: TGTGCCAGCAGCGTAGGACAGATTAATTCACCCCTCCACTTT. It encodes CASSVGQINSPLHF.